In this sample, the clone carrying this TCR beta chain turned up a few times. Its antigen is unidentified. This sample was taken from a study of CD8 T cells in ankylosing spondylitis. The study's findings and limits: Matched ankylosing spondylitis synovial fluid reportedly showed significant enrichment of disease-linked clones. Blood from ankylosing spondylitis patients appeared to carry a characteristic roughly 8-variant TCR beta motif. Disease-linked clones bore a CD8+ phenotype and were relatively rare in peripheral blood.

MiXCR, run by TCRdb on the 5' RACE reads, gives a single entry per CDR3 protein. The data show a few hundred thousand distinct CDR3 sequences, about an eighth seen once. Trimming took 2 bases from V and 0 from J, leaving 7 bases between them. The CDR3 is 14 residues long. Germline values: CDR1 MNHEY, CDR2 SVGEGT. The TCR originated in a male donor with ankylosing spondylitis. Sequences were obtained from blood, either unsorted or a sorted T cell fraction (not recorded which). This chain connects TRBV6-2 or TRBV6-3 to TRBJ1-1; D gene uncertain. The CDR3 sequence: CASSYQTMNTEAFF. The CDR3 DNA reads as TGTGCCAGCAGTTACCAGACGATGAACACTGAAGCTTTCTTT.